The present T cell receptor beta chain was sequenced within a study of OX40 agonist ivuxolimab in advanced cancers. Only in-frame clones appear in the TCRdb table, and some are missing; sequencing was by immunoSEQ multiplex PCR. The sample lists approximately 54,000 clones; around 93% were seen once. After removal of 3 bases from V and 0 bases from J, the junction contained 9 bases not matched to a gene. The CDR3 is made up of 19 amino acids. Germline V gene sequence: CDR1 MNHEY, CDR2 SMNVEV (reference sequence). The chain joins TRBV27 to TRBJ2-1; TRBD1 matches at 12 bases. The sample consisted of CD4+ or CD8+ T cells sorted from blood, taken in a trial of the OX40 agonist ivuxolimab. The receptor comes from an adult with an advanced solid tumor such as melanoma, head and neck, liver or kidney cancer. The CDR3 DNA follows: TGTGCCAGCAGTTTGTCGGGACAGGGGGCTCTACCCTCCTACAATGAGCAGTTCTTC. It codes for CASSLSGQGALPSYNEQFF.